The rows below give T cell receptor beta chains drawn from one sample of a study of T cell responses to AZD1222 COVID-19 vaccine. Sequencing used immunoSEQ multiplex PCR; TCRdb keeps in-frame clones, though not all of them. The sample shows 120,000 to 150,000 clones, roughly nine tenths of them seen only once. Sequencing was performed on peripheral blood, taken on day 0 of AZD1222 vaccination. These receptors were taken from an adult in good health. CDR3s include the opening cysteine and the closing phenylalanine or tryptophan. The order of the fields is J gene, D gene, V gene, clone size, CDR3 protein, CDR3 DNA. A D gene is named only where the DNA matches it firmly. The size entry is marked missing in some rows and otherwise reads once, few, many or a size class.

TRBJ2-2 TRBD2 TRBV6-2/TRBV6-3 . CASSSPLTSGGNTGELFF TGTGCCAGCAGTTCACCGTTAACTAGCGGAGGGAACACCGGGGAGCTGTTTTTT
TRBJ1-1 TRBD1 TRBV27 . CASSPRDRGLDTEAFF TGTGCCAGCAGTCCCCGGGACAGGGGGCTGGACACTGAAGCTTTCTTT
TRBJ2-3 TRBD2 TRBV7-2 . CASSPGLHTDTQYF TGTGCCAGCAGCCCGGGACTACACACAGATACGCAGTATTTT
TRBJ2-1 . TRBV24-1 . CATSENLRDEQFF TGTGCCACCAGTGAAAATCTGAGAGATGAGCAGTTCTTC
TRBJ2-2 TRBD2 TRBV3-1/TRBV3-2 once CASSQLPGGPSGTGELFF TGTGCCAGCAGCCAGCTTCCGGGAGGGCCATCGGGCACCGGGGAGCTGTTTTTT
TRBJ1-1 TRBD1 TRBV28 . CASSVTGGSPEAFF TGTGCCAGCAGTGTCACAGGGGGCAGTCCTGAAGCTTTCTTT
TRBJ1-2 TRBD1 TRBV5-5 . CASSFYRGGDGYTF TGTGCCAGCAGCTTTTACAGGGGCGGGGATGGCTACACCTTC
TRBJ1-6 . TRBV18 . CASSPTGVNSPLHF TGTGCCAGCTCACCGACAGGAGTCAATTCACCCCTCCACTTT
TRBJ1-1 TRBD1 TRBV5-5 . CASSFDGTGSEAFF TGTGCCAGCAGCTTTGATGGGACAGGATCTGAAGCTTTCTTT
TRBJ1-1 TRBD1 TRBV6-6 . CASSHRGTGGMNTEAFF TGTGCCAGCAGTCACCGGGGGACAGGGGGCATGAACACTGAAGCTTTCTTT
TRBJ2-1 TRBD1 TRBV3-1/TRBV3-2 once CASSRTGSYNEQFF TGTGCCAGCAGCCGGACAGGGAGTTACAATGAGCAGTTCTTC
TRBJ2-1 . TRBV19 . CASKAEQRQYNEQFF TGTGCCAGTAAGGCGGAACAGAGACAATACAATGAGCAGTTCTTC
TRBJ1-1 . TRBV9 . CASTYGGTPNTEAFF TGTGCCAGCACCTATGGGGGGACCCCGAACACTGAAGCTTTCTTT
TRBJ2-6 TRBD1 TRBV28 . CASSPGQGDSGANVLTF TGTGCCAGCAGTCCGGGACAGGGGGACTCTGGGGCCAACGTCCTGACTTTC
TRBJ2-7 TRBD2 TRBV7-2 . CAGGTSGGYEQYF TGTGCCGGGGGGACTAGCGGGGGTTACGAGCAGTACTTC
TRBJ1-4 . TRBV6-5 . CASSYSPQGKEKLFF TGTGCCAGCAGTTACTCTCCCCAGGGAAAGGAAAAACTGTTTTTT
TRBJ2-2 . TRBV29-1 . CSVVLAGELFF TGCAGCGTTGTTTTAGCCGGGGAGCTGTTTTTT
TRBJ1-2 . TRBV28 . CASSFITVTGGYTF TGTGCCAGCAGTTTTATCACGGTAACAGGCGGCTACACCTTC
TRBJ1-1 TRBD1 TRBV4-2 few CASSRGTGGLTEAFF TGTGCCAGCAGCCGGGGGACAGGGGGCCTGACTGAAGCTTTCTTT
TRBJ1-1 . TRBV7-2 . CASTPPRPGTEAFF TGTGCCAGCACCCCCCCGAGACCTGGGACTGAAGCTTTCTTT
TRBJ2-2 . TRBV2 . CASSGLGAGYTGELFF TGTGCCAGCAGCGGATTGGGTGCGGGGTACACCGGGGAGCTGTTTTTT
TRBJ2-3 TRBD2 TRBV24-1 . CATSDPTSGSIDTQYF TGTGCCACCAGTGACCCGACTAGCGGGAGCATAGATACGCAGTATTTT
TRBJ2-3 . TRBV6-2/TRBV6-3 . CASNPPGTDTQYF TGTGCCAGCAACCCCCCAGGGACAGATACGCAGTATTTT
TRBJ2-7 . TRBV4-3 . CASSPHQGIYEQYF TGCGCCAGCAGCCCCCATCAGGGAATTTACGAGCAGTACTTC
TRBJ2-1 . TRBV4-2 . CASSQAGTDYNEQFF TGTGCCAGCAGCCAAGCGGGTACCGACTACAATGAGCAGTTCTTC
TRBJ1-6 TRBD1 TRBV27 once CASSRYDRGGSPLHF TGTGCCAGCAGTCGGTACGACAGGGGAGGTTCACCCCTCCACTTT
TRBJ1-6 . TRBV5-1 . CASSLVAGVGNSPLHF TGCGCCAGCAGCTTGGTGGCAGGGGTAGGTAATTCACCCCTCCACTTT
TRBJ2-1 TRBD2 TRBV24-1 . CATSDLEWREGSGNEQFF TGTGCCACCAGTGATTTGGAATGGCGGGAGGGTTCGGGCAATGAGCAGTTCTTC
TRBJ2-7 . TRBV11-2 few CASSRPEGHEQYF TGTGCCAGCAGCCGCCCGGAAGGCCACGAGCAGTACTTC
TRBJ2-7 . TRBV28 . CASSFMKPGHRLREQYF TGTGCCAGCAGTTTCATGAAACCGGGACATAGGCTACGAGAGCAGTACTTC
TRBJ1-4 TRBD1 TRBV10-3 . CAISEWDSRYEKLFF TGTGCCATCAGTGAGTGGGACAGCCGGTATGAAAAACTGTTTTTT
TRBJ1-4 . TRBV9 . CASSRRGGEEKLFF TGTGCCAGCAGCCGAAGGGGGGGCGAGGAAAAACTGTTTTTT
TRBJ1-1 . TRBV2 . CASRQGPEAFF TGTGCCAGCAGACAAGGGCCTGAAGCTTTCTTT
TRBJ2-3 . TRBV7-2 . CASSVAGGSTDTQYF TGTGCCAGCAGCGTAGCCGGAGGAAGCACAGATACGCAGTATTTT
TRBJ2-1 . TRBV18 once CASSPPPGYNEQFF TGTGCCAGCTCACCACCTCCAGGCTACAATGAGCAGTTCTTC
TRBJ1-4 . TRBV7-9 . CASSRITGPGRNEKLFF TGTGCCAGCAGCCGCATCACTGGGCCAGGACGGAATGAAAAACTGTTTTTT
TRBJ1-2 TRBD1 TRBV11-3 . CASSIGDSHGYTF TGTGCCAGCAGTATCGGGGACAGCCATGGCTACACCTTC
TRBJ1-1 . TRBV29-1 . CAAGLGSATEAFF TGCGCGGCCGGGCTGGGATCGGCCACTGAAGCTTTCTTT
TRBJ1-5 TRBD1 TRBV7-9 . CASSQDRDNQPQHF TGTGCCAGCAGCCAGGACAGGGACAATCAGCCCCAGCATTTT
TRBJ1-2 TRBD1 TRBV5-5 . CASSSATGGPWGYTF TGTGCCAGCAGCTCGGCGACAGGGGGCCCTTGGGGCTACACCTTC
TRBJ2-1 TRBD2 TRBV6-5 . CASTERGVGYNEQFF TGTGCCAGCACCGAGCGGGGGGTTGGCTACAATGAGCAGTTCTTC
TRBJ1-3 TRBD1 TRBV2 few CASSEARGLGNTIYF TGTGCCAGCAGTGAAGCCAGGGGGCTTGGAAACACCATATATTTT
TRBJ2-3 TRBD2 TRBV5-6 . CASSLVWGAGGPGDTQYF TGTGCCAGCAGCTTGGTGTGGGGAGCGGGAGGGCCGGGAGATACGCAGTATTTT
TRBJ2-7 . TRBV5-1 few CASSSVADSYEQYF TGCGCCAGCAGCTCCGTAGCGGATTCCTACGAGCAGTACTTC
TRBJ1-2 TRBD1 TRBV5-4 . CASSGQGKGDGYTF TGTGCCAGCAGCGGACAGGGTAAAGGAGATGGCTACACCTTC
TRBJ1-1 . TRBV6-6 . CASKAEGVTFF TGTGCCAGCAAGGCGGAGGGGGTAACTTTCTTT
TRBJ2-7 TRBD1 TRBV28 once CASSHWPGQGYEQYF TGTGCCAGCAGTCACTGGCCGGGACAGGGGTACGAGCAGTACTTC
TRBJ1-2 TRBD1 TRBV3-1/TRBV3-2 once CASSRTGNDYTF TGTGCCAGCAGCCGGACAGGGAATGACTACACCTTC
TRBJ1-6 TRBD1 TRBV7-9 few CASSPTGGNSPLHF TGTGCCAGCAGTCCTACAGGGGGTAATTCACCCCTCCACTTT
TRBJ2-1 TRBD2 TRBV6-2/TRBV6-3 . CASSYLRTSGRAREQFF TGTGCCAGCAGTTACCTACGGACTAGCGGGAGGGCCCGTGAGCAGTTCTTC
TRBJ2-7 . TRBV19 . CASSRPGYEQYF TGTGCCAGTAGTAGACCGGGCTACGAGCAGTACTTC
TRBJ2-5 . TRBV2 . CASSEGDGQTQYF TGTGCCAGCAGTGAAGGGGATGGGCAGACCCAGTACTTC
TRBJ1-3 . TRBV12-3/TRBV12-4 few CASSLFGNTIYF TGTGCCAGCAGCCTTTTTGGAAACACCATATATTTT
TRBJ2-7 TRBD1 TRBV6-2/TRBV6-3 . CASSRQGAKVEQYF TGTGCCAGCAGCAGACAGGGGGCTAAGGTCGAGCAGTACTTC
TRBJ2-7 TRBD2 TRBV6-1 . CASSERLAGFDEQYF TGTGCCAGCAGTGAACGGCTAGCGGGCTTCGACGAGCAGTACTTC
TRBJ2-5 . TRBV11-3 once CASNLGLTETQYF TGTGCCAGCAACTTAGGTCTTACAGAGACCCAGTACTTC
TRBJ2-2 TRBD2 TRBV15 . CATSPMTSGEVIVGTGELFF TGTGCCACCAGCCCAATGACTAGCGGGGAGGTAATCGTGGGCACCGGGGAGCTGTTTTTT
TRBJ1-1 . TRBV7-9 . CASGDGNTEAFF TGTGCCAGCGGGGACGGAAACACTGAAGCTTTCTTT
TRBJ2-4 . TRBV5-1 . CASSLSLLAKNIQYF TGCGCCAGCAGCTTAAGTCTCCTAGCCAAAAACATTCAGTACTTC
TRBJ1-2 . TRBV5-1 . CASSQGPANYGYTF TGCGCCAGCAGCCAGGGTCCGGCTAACTATGGCTACACCTTC